This entry is about one TCR beta chain. Its target is unknown. Germline V gene data show CDR1 as SSHAT and CDR2 as FNYEAQ (reference sequence). Trimming shortened V by 6 bases and J by 2 bases, and 10 bases separated the two germline ends. CDR3 length: 14 amino acids. This sample is part of a study of beta chain features in type 1 diabetes. The overall study: Sorted cells, approximately 110,000,000 in number, were examined across all samples.

Overall study findings and caveats: Significant though moderate, a shortening of TCRB CDR3s appeared in all four CD4+ subsets of Type 1 diabetes patients.

Expressed TCRB transcripts got sequenced, as all isolated RNA was reverse transcribed. Clones were read by immunoSEQ multiplex PCR, and TCRdb kept only the in-frame ones, dropping some. The table has about 150,000 clones, more than 9.5% seen once. The chain links TRBV7-7 to TRBJ2-2; a weak D match, TRBD1 (5 bases). This TCR was sampled from a man aged 18 to 35 in good health. Sequencing was carried out using central memory CD4+ T cells from blood. The CDR3 nucleotides read TGTGCCAGCAGGCAGGGAATAAACACCGGGGAGCTGTTTTTT. Its translation: CASRQGINTGELFF. The whole variable domain, filled in from reference TRBV7-7 and TRBJ2-2, reads GAGVSQSPRYKVTKRGQDVTLRCDPISSHATLYWYQQALGQGPEFLTYFNYEAQPDKSGLPSDRFSAERPEGSISTLTIQRTEQRDSAMYRCASRQGINTGELFFGEGSRLTVL.